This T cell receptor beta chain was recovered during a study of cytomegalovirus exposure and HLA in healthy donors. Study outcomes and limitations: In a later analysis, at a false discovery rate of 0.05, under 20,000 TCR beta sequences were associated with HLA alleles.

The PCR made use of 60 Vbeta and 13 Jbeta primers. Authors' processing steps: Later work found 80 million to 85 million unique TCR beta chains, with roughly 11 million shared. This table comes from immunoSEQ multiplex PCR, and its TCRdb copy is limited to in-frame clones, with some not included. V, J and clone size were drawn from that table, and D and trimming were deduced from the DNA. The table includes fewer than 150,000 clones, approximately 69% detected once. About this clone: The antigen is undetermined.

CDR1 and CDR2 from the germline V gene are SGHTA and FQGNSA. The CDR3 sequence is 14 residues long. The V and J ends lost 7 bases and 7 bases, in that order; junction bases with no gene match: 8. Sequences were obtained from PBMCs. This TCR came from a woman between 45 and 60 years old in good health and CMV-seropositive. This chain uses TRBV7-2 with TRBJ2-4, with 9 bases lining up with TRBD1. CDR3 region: CASKPGTGFNIQYF. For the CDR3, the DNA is TGTGCCAGCAAACCGGGGACAGGGTTCAACATTCAGTACTTC.